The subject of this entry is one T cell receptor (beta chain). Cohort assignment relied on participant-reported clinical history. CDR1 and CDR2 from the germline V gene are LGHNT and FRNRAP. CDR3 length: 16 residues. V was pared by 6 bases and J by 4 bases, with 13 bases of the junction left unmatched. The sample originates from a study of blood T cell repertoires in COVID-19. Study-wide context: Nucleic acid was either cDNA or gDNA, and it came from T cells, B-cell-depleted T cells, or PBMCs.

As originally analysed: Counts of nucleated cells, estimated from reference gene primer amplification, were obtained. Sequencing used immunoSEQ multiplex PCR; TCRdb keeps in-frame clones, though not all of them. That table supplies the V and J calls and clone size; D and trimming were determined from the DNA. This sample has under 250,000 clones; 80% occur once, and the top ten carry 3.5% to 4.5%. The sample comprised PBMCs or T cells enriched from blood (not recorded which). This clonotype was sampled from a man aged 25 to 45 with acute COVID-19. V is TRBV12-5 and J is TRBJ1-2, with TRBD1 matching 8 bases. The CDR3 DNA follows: TGTGCTAGTGGCCACGGACAGGGTGAGGATTTCTATGGCTACACCTTC. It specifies CASGHGQGEDFYGYTF.